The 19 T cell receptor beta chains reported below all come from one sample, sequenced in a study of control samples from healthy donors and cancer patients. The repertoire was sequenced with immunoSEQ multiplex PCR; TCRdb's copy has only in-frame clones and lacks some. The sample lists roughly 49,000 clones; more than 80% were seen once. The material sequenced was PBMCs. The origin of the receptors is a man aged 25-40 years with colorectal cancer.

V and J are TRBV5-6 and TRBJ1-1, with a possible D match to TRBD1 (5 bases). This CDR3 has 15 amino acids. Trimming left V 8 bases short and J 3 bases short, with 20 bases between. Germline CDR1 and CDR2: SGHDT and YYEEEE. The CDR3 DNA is TGTGCCAGTAAAAGCTTGTATGAGGGGTACACTGAAGCTTTCTTT. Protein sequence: CASKSLYEGYTEAFF.

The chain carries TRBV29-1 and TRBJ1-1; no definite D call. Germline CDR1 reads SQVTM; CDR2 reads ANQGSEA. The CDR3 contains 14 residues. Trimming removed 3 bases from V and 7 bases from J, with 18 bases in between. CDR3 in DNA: TGCAGCGTTGAGTTAGCAGAGGGAAGGATTGAAGCTTTCTTT. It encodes CSVELAEGRIEAFF.

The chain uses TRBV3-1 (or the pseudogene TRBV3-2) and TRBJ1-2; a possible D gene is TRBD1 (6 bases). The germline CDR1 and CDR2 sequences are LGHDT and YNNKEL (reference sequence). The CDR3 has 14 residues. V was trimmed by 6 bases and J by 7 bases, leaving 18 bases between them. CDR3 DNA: TGTGCCAGCAGTTCTGGGGGGGCTCAGGGTGGCTACACCTTC. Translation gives CASSSGGAQGGYTF.

CDR3 residues: CASSLGQGVMTDTQYF. As DNA, the CDR3 is TGCGCCAGCAGCCTCGGACAGGGGGTTATGACAGATACGCAGTATTTT. The chain recombines TRBV5-1 with TRBJ2-3, with 10 bases lining up with TRBD1. Per the germline V gene, CDR1 is SGHRS and CDR2 is YFSETQ. V was clipped by 4 bases and J by 3 bases; unmatched bases: 8. The CDR3 spans 16 residues.

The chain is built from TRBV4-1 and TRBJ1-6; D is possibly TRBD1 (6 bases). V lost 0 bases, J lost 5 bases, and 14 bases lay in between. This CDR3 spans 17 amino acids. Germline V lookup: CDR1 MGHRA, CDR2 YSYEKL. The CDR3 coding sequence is TGCGCCAGCAGCCAAGATACCCGGACAGCGGATAATTCACCCCTCCACTTT. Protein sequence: CASSQDTRTADNSPLHF.

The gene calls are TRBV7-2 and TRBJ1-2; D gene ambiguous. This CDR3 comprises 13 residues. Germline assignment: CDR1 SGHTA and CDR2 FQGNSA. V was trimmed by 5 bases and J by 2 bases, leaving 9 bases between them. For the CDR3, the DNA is TGTGCCAGCAGCCCCAAGGTCAACTATGGCTACACCTTC. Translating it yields CASSPKVNYGYTF.

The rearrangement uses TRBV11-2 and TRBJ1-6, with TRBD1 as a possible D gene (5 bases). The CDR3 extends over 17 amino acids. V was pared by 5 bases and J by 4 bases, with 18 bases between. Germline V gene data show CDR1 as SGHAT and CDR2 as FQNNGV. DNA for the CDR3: TGTGCCAGCAGCCCCAGGTTCGGGGGAGCTTATAATTCACCCCTCCACTTT. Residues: CASSPRFGGAYNSPLHF. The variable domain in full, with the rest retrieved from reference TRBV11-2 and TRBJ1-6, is EAGVAQSPRYKIIEKRQSVAFWCNPISGHATLYWYQQILGQGPKLLIQFQNNGVVDDSQLPKDRFSAERLKGVDSTLKIQPAKLEDSAVYLCASSPRFGGAYNSPLHFGNGTRLTVT.

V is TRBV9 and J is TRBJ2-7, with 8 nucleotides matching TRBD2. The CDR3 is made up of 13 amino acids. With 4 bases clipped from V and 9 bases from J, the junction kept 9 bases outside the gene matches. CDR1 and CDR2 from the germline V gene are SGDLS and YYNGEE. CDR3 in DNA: TGTGCCAGCAGCCAAGCGGGAGCGGAGGGGCAGTACTTC. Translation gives CASSQAGAEGQYF.

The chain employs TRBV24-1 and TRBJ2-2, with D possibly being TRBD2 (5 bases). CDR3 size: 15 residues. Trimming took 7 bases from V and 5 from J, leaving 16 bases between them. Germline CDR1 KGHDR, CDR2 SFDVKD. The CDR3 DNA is TGTGCCACCAGAGAGGGCGGTGGGCCAACCGGGGAGCTGTTTTTT. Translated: CATREGGGPTGELFF.

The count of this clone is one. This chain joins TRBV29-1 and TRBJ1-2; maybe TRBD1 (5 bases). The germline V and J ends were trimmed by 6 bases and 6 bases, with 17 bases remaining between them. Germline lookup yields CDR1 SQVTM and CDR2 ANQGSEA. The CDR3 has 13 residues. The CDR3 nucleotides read TGCAGCGTAGGTAAGGGACGGGATCATGGCTACACCTTC. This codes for CSVGKGRDHGYTF.

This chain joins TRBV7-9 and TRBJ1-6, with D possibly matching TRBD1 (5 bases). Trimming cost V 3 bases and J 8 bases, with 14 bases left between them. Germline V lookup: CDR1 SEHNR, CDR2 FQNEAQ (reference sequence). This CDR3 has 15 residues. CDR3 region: CASSFSPRVDSPLHF. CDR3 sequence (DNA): TGTGCCAGCAGCTTTTCCCCCAGGGTGGATTCACCCCTCCACTTT.

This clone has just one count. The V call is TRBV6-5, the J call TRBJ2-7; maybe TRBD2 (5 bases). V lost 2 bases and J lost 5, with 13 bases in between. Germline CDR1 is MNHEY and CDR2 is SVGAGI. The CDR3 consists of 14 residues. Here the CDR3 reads CASSYMRVVDEQYF. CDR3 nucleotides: TGTGCCAGCAGTTACATGAGGGTCGTCGACGAGCAGTACTTC.

CDR3 sequence: CASSWRGDSNQPQHF. CDR3 DNA sequence: TGTGCCAGCAGCTGGAGGGGGGATAGCAATCAGCCCCAGCATTTT. V is TRBV5-5 and J is TRBJ1-5; perhaps TRBD1 as D (6 bases). V was trimmed by 3 bases and J by 0 bases, leaving 10 bases between them. The CDR3 has 15 amino acids. Germline V gives CDR1 SGHKS, CDR2 YYEKEE (reference sequence).

The CDR3 protein is CASLAGDEQFF. The CDR3 region has the DNA TGTGCCAGTCTAGCGGGGGATGAGCAGTTCTTC. J is TRBJ2-1 and V is TRBV19; 10 bases are a match to TRBD2. The CDR3 is 11 residues long. From germline, CDR1 is LNHDA and CDR2 SQIVND (reference sequence). With V trimmed by 8 bases and J by 8 bases, 0 bases remained unmatched. The variable domain in full, with the rest retrieved from reference TRBV19 and TRBJ2-1, is DGGITQSPKYLFRKEGQNVTLSCEQNLNHDAMYWYRQDPGQGLRLIYYSQIVNDFQKGDIAEGYSVSREKKESFPLTVTSAQKNPTAFYLCASLAGDEQFFGPGTRLTVL.

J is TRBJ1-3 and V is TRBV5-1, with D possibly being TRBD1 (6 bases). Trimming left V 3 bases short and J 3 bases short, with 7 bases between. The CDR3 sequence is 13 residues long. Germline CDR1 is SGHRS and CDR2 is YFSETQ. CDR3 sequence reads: CASSSGDGNTIYF. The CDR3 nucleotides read TGCGCCAGCAGCTCAGGGGATGGAAACACCATATATTTT.

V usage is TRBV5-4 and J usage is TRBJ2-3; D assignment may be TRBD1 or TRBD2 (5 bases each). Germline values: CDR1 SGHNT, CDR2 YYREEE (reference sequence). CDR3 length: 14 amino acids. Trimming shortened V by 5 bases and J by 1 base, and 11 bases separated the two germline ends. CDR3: CASSWDLGTDTQYF. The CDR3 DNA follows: TGTGCCAGCAGTTGGGACCTAGGCACAGATACGCAGTATTTT. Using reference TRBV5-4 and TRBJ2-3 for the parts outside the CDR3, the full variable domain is ETGVTQSPTHLIKTRGQQVTLRCSSQSGHNTVSWYQQALGQGPQFIFQYYREEENGRGNFPPRFSGLQFPNYSSELNVNALELDDSALYLCASSWDLGTDTQYFGPGTRLTVL.

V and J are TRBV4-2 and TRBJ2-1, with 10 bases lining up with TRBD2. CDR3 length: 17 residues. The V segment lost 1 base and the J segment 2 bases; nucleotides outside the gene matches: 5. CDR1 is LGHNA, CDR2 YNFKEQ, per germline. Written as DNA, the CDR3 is TGTGCCAGCAGCCAAGTATCGAGCGGGGGGGCCTACAATGAGCAGTTCTTC. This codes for CASSQVSSGGAYNEQFF.

CDR3 nucleotides: TGTGCCAGTAGTATAGCGGGCAGCTCCTACGAGCAGTACTTC. Its protein is CASSIAGSSYEQYF. The chain recombines TRBV19 with TRBJ2-7; no firm D call. V was cut by 1 base and J by 0 bases, with 7 bases left in between. This CDR3 has 14 residues. Germline CDR1 is LNHDA and CDR2 is SQIVND (reference sequence). Using reference TRBV19 and TRBJ2-7 for the parts outside the CDR3, the full variable domain is DGGITQSPKYLFRKEGQNVTLSCEQNLNHDAMYWYRQDPGQGLRLIYYSQIVNDFQKGDIAEGYSVSREKKESFPLTVTSAQKNPTAFYLCASSIAGSSYEQYFGPGTRLTVT.

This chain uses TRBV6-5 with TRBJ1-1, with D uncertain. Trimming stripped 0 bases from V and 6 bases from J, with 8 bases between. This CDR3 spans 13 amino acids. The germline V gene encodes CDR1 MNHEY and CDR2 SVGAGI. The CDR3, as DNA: TGTGCCAGCAGTTACTCAGATGTGGCTGAAGCTTTCTTT. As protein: CASSYSDVAEAFF.